This entry concerns a single T cell receptor beta chain. The antigen is undetermined. The data belong to a study of Graves' ophthalmopathy and Graves' hyperthyroidism. The TCR beta CDR3 regions underwent amplification from RNA transcripts. RT-PCR in the first round used HTBI primers; a second-round multiplex PCR followed. TCRdb used MiXCR to reprocess the multiplex PCR reads, holding one entry per CDR3 protein. The sample yields about 620,000 distinct CDR3 sequences, over 20% seen once. Study-wide results and limits: The authors also found most expanded thyroid clonotypes above 0.001 frequency in blood.

Calling hyperthyroidism stable required that no ophthalmopathy show up within 18 months of follow-up. Serum thyroxine and TRAb, along with clinical symptoms, thyroid ultrasound and orbital computed tomography, were what diagnosis relied on. Someone took the PBMCs out of approximately 9.2 ml of fresh peripheral blood. CDR1 DFQATT and CDR2 SNEGSKA come from the germline V gene (reference sequence). The CDR3 extends over 12 amino acids. V was shortened by 5 bases and J by 7 bases, with 14 bases between the two germline ends. The TCR was taken from a woman under 30 with stable Graves' hyperthyroidism. Some clones in this sample may be carry-over from other donors' samples. Sequences were obtained from peripheral blood. The V call is TRBV20-1, the J call TRBJ1-1, with TRBD1 as a possible D gene (6 bases). CDR3 DNA: TGCAGTGCTTCGGACAGTCTCTTTGAAGCTTTCTTT. Translation: CSASDSLFEAFF.